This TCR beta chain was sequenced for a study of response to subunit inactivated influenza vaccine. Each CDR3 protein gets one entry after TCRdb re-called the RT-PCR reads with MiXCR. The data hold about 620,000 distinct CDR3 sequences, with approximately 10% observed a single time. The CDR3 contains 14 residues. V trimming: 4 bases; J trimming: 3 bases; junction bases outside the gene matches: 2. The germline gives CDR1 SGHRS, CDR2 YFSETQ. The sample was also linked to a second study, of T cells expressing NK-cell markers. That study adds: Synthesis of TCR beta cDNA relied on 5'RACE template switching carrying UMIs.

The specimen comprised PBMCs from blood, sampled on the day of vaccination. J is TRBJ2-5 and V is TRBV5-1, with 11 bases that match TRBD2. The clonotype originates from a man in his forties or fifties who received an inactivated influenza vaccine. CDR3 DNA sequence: TGCGCCAGCAGCCCGACTAGCGGGGAAGAGACCCAGTACTTC. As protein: CASSPTSGEETQYF.